A selection of T cell receptor beta chains follows, all from one sample in a study of blood T cell repertoires in COVID-19. TCRdb's table, derived via immunoSEQ multiplex PCR, lists solely in-frame clones and lacks some. The data contain approximately 220,000 clones, 75% to 90% of them seen just once; the ten biggest clones take up less than 0.75%. The sequencing sample was made of peripheral blood. The receptors come from a man aged 35 to 55 with acute or convalescent COVID-19. Both conserved end residues are part of each CDR3. A D gene is named only where the DNA matches it firmly. Only part of the rows carry a size: once, few, many, or a class if the clone is expanded.

-,TRBD1,TRBV20-1,TRBJ2-1,16,CSASRTLSGQGHEQFF,TGCAGTGCTAGTAGAACTTTATCCGGACAGGGCCATGAGCAGTTCTTC
-,-,TRBV25-1,TRBJ2-5,11,CASSVAGIQYF,TGTGCCAGCAGTGTAGCAGGGATCCAGTACTTC
-,TRBD2,TRBV19,TRBJ2-5,16,CASSISGGAYQETQYF,TGTGCCAGTAGTATCAGCGGGGGCGCGTACCAAGAGACCCAGTACTTC
-,-,TRBV5-8,TRBJ1-5,15,CASSWGVISNQPQHF,TGTGCCAGCAGCTGGGGAGTAATCAGCAATCAGCCCCAGCATTTT
-,TRBD1,TRBV9,TRBJ1-1,14,CASSVAGQGPRAFF,TGTGCCAGCAGCGTCGCGGGACAGGGGCCGCGGGCTTTCTTT
few,-,TRBV10-3,TRBJ2-5,17,CAISDKGGTGFWETQYF,TGTGCCATCAGTGATAAAGGGGGTACGGGGTTCTGGGAGACCCAGTACTTC
few,-,TRBV6-1,TRBJ1-2,13,CASSETRVYGYTF,TGTGCCAGCAGTGAAACCAGGGTCTATGGCTACACCTTC
-,TRBD2,TRBV5-1,TRBJ2-7,15,CASSFGLAETYEQYF,TGCGCCAGCAGCTTTGGGCTAGCGGAGACCTACGAGCAGTACTTC
-,TRBD2,TRBV2,TRBJ2-5,14,CASTLYGRDETQYF,TGTGCCAGCACACTCTACGGGAGGGATGAGACCCAGTACTTC
-,-,TRBV19,TRBJ1-5,13,CASSWSGNQPQHF,TGTGCCAGTAGCTGGTCGGGCAATCAGCCCCAGCATTTT
-,-,TRBV6-2/TRBV6-3,TRBJ1-2,13,CASSYSHFYGYTF,TGTGCCAGCAGTTACTCCCATTTCTATGGCTACACCTTC
-,-,TRBV6-5,TRBJ1-2,13,CASSSGQLYGYTF,TGTGCCAGCAGCTCCGGACAGCTCTATGGCTACACCTTC
-,TRBD1,TRBV11-3,TRBJ2-1,12,CASSTGGSEQFF,TGTGCCAGCAGCACAGGGGGTAGTGAGCAGTTCTTC